Following are 27 T cell receptor beta chains from one sample sequenced in a study of shared clonotypes between healthy human individuals. Method: immunoSEQ multiplex PCR; TCRdb's copy keeps in-frame clones and lacks some. Among approximately 1,500,000 clones listed, 95% to 99% were seen once. The sample was naive CD4+ T cells sorted from blood. Subset described: CD45RA+ positively selected. These receptors were obtained from a man aged 25 to 45 in good health.

In its sample, this clone was seen once. The chain combines TRBV9 with TRBJ2-7, with D possibly matching TRBD2 (6 bases). Per germline, CDR1 SGDLS and CDR2 YYNGEE. This CDR3 is 14 amino acids long. Trimming took 2 bases from V and 4 from J, leaving 13 bases between them. The CDR3 nucleotides are TGTGCCAGCAGCGTTGCGGGGATCGGATACGAGCAGTACTTC. It codes for CASSVAGIGYEQYF.

The V call is TRBV30, the J call TRBJ2-7, with TRBD1 matching 8 bases. The CDR3 spans 14 residues. Losses at the gene ends were 2 bases for V and 1 base for J; bases not matched to a gene: 4. CDR1 is GTSNPN, CDR2 SVGIG, per germline (reference sequence). CDR3 DNA: TGTGCCTGGAGTCCATGGACAGGGTCCTACGAGCAGTACTTC. Its translation: CAWSPWTGSYEQYF.

The chain carries TRBV28 and TRBJ2-1; the match to TRBD2 covers 10 bases. Germline CDR1 and CDR2: MDHEN and SYDVKM. V was pared by 4 bases and J by 7 bases, with 13 bases of the junction left unmatched. The CDR3 extends over 17 amino acids. CDR3 residues: CASSSPRGAGGGNEQFF. The CDR3 coding sequence is TGTGCCAGCAGTTCCCCCAGAGGAGCGGGAGGGGGGAATGAGCAGTTCTTC.

This sequence joins TRBV9 and TRBJ2-1; D call uncertain. Per germline, CDR1 SGDLS and CDR2 YYNGEE. V lost 4 bases, J lost 4 bases, and 15 bases lay in between. The CDR3 contains 15 residues. For the CDR3, the DNA is TGTGCCAGCAGCCCTTCGGACGGAGTATACAATGAGCAGTTCTTC. This codes for CASSPSDGVYNEQFF.

The chain joins TRBV6-1 to TRBJ1-5; a possible D gene is TRBD1 (6 bases). The CDR3 is 15 residues long. The V end was cut by 7 bases, the J end by 2 bases, with 15 bases between. Per germline, CDR1 MNHNS and CDR2 SASEGT. CDR3 region: CASKSRRTGNQPQHF. In DNA, the CDR3 is TGTGCCAGCAAATCGCGTCGGACAGGCAATCAGCCCCAGCATTTT.

The chain combines TRBV6-1 with TRBJ1-5, with D possibly matching TRBD1 (5 bases). V lost 5 bases and J 1 base, leaving 6 bases between the germline ends. The CDR3 loop spans 13 amino acids. The germline V gene has CDR1 MNHNS and CDR2 SASEGT. The CDR3 DNA is TGTGCCAGCAGTCGGGACAGCAATCAGCCCCAGCATTTT. This translates into CASSRDSNQPQHF.

V is TRBV10-3 and J is TRBJ2-1; TRBD2 aligns across 11 bases. This CDR3 spans 15 amino acids. CDR1 and CDR2 from the germline V gene are ENHRY and SYGVKD. V gave up 6 bases and J gave up 6 bases; unmatched junction bases: 7. CDR3 amino acids: CAISSTGTSGNEQFF. The CDR3 DNA reads TGTGCCATCAGCTCAACCGGGACTAGCGGCAATGAGCAGTTCTTC.

V usage is TRBV30 and J usage is TRBJ1-5; no definite D call. CDR3 length: 16 amino acids. Germline V CDR1 and CDR2: GTSNPN, SVGIG (reference sequence). V lost 5 bases, J lost 0 bases, and 17 bases lay in between. Here the CDR3 reads CAWAPPGAASNQPQHF. The CDR3 region has the DNA TGTGCCTGGGCACCTCCCGGAGCGGCTAGCAATCAGCCCCAGCATTTT.

The chain employs TRBV18 and TRBJ2-5; TRBD2 matches 8 bases. The trim removed 2 bases at V and 0 bases at J, leaving 5 bases unmatched. Per germline, CDR1 KGHSH and CDR2 LQKENI. This CDR3 has 16 amino acids. The CDR3, as DNA: TGTGCCAGCTCACCAATACTAGCGGCGAACCAAGAGACCCAGTACTTC. Protein product: CASSPILAANQETQYF. The entire variable domain, with the rest obtained from reference TRBV18 and TRBJ2-5, is as follows: NAGVMQNPRHLVRRRGQEARLRCSPMKGHSHVYWYRQLPEEGLKFMVYLQKENIIDESGMPKERFSAEFPKEGPSILRIQQVVRGDSAAYFCASSPILAANQETQYFGPGTRLLVL.

The chain is built from TRBV6-5 and TRBJ1-2, with unresolved D. The V end was cut by 0 bases, the J end by 1 base, with 6 bases between. The CDR3 is 14 amino acids. CDR1 and CDR2 from the germline V gene are MNHEY and SVGAGI. Written as DNA, the CDR3 is TGTGCCAGCAGTTACTCGAAATATAACTATGGCTACACCTTC. This encodes CASSYSKYNYGYTF.

The chain employs TRBV11-2 and TRBJ2-3; possibly TRBD2 for D (5 bases). CDR1 SGHAT and CDR2 FQNNGV come from the germline V gene. The CDR3 is made up of 14 amino acids. Trimming shortened V by 4 bases and J by 6 bases, and 14 bases separated the two germline ends. The CDR3 DNA follows: TGTGCCAGCAGCTCACTAGTGGGTAGGGATACGCAGTATTTT. It is translated as CASSSLVGRDTQYF.

This clone appeared a single time. As DNA, the CDR3 is TGCGCCAGCAGCATAACAGCGGGATGGAACGAGCAGTACTTC. Its translation is CASSITAGWNEQYF. The chain joins TRBV5-1 to TRBJ2-7; 7 bases are a match to TRBD2. Germline loops: CDR1 SGHRS, CDR2 YFSETQ. The CDR3 covers 14 residues. Trimming took 4 bases from V and 5 from J; bases not matched to a gene: 9.

The table lists this clone with a count of one. The rearrangement joins TRBV9 to TRBJ2-5; 14 bases line up with TRBD2. CDR3 size: 17 residues. V gave up 0 bases and J gave up 4 bases; unmatched junction bases: 5. Germline V gene lookup returns CDR1 SGDLS and CDR2 YYNGEE. CDR3 region: CASSVEGLAGEGETQYF. CDR3 coding DNA: TGTGCCAGCAGCGTAGAGGGACTAGCGGGAGAAGGAGAGACCCAGTACTTC.

In the case of this clone: The sample holds other DNA sequences that translate to the same CDR3. The chain employs TRBV28 and TRBJ1-2; weak D call: TRBD1 (6 bases). Germline values: CDR1 MDHEN, CDR2 SYDVKM. CDR3 size: 13 residues. The V gene lost 2 bases and the J gene lost 2 bases, with 6 bases spanning the gap. CDR3 in DNA: TGTGCCAGCAGTTTAGGGACAAACTATGGCTACACCTTC. As protein: CASSLGTNYGYTF.

The genes are TRBV28 and TRBJ2-7; TRBD1 matches 7 bases. This CDR3 is 14 amino acids long. From germline, CDR1 is MDHEN and CDR2 SYDVKM. The trim removed 6 bases at V and 3 bases at J, leaving 8 bases unmatched. CDR3 nucleotides: TGTGCCAGCAGGTCTCCGGGACAGATCTACGAGCAGTACTTC. This translates into CASRSPGQIYEQYF.

The chain recombines TRBV7-2 with TRBJ2-2; D gene ambiguous. Germline V gives CDR1 SGHTA, CDR2 FQGNSA. This CDR3 spans 14 amino acids. V was pared by 5 bases and J by 1 base, with 8 bases between. CDR3 protein: CASSPSLNTGELFF. The CDR3 DNA reads TGTGCCAGCAGCCCCTCCCTGAACACCGGGGAGCTGTTTTTT.

V gene TRBV11-2 combines with J gene TRBJ1-4; 8 nucleotides line up with TRBD1. Germline assignment: CDR1 SGHAT and CDR2 FQNNGV. The J segment lost 4 bases and the V segment lost 4 bases, leaving 5 bases of the junction unmatched. The CDR3 spans 15 residues. As DNA, the CDR3 is TGTGCCAGCAGCTACGACAGGGGCCTTAATGAAAAACTGTTTTTT. This codes for CASSYDRGLNEKLFF.

The rearrangement links TRBV9 to TRBJ1-5; 7 positions match TRBD1. CDR1 is SGDLS and CDR2 is YYNGEE in the germline V gene. The V gene end was trimmed by 0 bases and the J gene end by 3 bases; junction bases not matched to a gene: 6. The CDR3 contains 16 residues. CDR3 protein: CASSVGDSTYNQPQHF. CDR3 coding DNA: TGTGCCAGCAGCGTAGGGGACAGCACCTACAATCAGCCCCAGCATTTT.

V is TRBV5-6 and J is TRBJ2-3, with TRBD1 matching over 10 bases. The germline gives CDR1 SGHDT, CDR2 YYEEEE. Trimming took 4 bases from V and 1 from J; bases not matched to a gene: 9. The CDR3 is made up of 17 amino acids. CDR3 loop: CASSHVDRGIGTDTQYF. Here the CDR3 DNA reads TGTGCCAGCAGCCACGTGGACAGGGGGATTGGCACAGATACGCAGTATTTT.

The chain couples TRBV6-5 to TRBJ2-3; possible D gene TRBD1, 6 bases. V lost 7 bases and J lost 0, with 11 bases in between. The CDR3 is 14 residues long. The V gene's germline CDR1 is MNHEY and CDR2 SVGAGI. The CDR3 is CASTPQGSTDTQYF. The CDR3 nucleotides read TGTGCCAGCACTCCGCAGGGGAGCACAGATACGCAGTATTTT.

The J gene is TRBJ2-1, the V gene TRBV5-1; 13 bases align to TRBD2. The CDR3 loop spans 15 amino acids. Germline assignment: CDR1 SGHRS and CDR2 YFSETQ. V lost 1 base to trimming and J lost 9 bases; unmatched junction nucleotides: 4. The CDR3 spells CASSLMTSGRSEQFF. The CDR3 nucleotides read TGCGCCAGCAGCTTGATGACTAGCGGGAGGAGTGAGCAGTTCTTC.

The chain joins TRBV28 to TRBJ2-3; the D call may be TRBD1 or TRBD2 (6 bases each). CDR1 is MDHEN, CDR2 SYDVKM, per germline. The CDR3 is 16 residues long. V was cut by 5 bases and J by 2 bases, with 17 bases left in between. This CDR3 is CASSREGGLFTDTQYF. CDR3 nucleotide sequence: TGTGCCAGCAGTCGGGAAGGGGGGCTTTTCACAGATACGCAGTATTTT. Together with reference TRBV28 and TRBJ2-3, the CDR3 gives the full variable domain: DVKVTQSSRYLVKRTGEKVFLECVQDMDHENMFWYRQDPGLGLRLIYFSYDVKMKEKGDIPEGYSVSREKKERFSLILESASTNQTSMYLCASSREGGLFTDTQYFGPGTRLTVL.

V gene TRBV9 combines with J gene TRBJ1-2; no definite D call. The germline gives CDR1 SGDLS, CDR2 YYNGEE. The CDR3 contains 21 residues. The ends were cut back, 0 bases at V and 0 bases at J, with 27 bases in the middle. CDR3 amino acids: CASSVANDHRPLSGSNYGYTF. CDR3 DNA: TGTGCCAGCAGCGTAGCAAACGACCACCGTCCACTCTCCGGATCTAACTATGGCTACACCTTC.

The rearrangement joins TRBV19 to TRBJ2-7; 7 bases align to TRBD1. The CDR3 extends over 12 amino acids. The germline V gene has CDR1 LNHDA and CDR2 SQIVND (reference sequence). Trimming at V came to 5 bases and at J to 8 bases, leaving 6 bases not matched to a gene. CDR3 amino acids: CASSSTGVKQYF. The CDR3 DNA sequence: TGTGCCAGTAGTTCAACAGGGGTGAAGCAGTACTTC.

The V and J genes are TRBV18 and TRBJ1-4; D possibly corresponds to TRBD1 (5 bases). Germline V gene sequence: CDR1 KGHSH, CDR2 LQKENI. V dropped 5 bases and J dropped 5 bases, with 6 bases sitting between them. The CDR3 runs to 12 residues. Written as DNA, the CDR3 is TGTGCCAGCTCATCAGGGAATGAAAAACTGTTTTTT. Protein: CASSSGNEKLFF.

The count of this clone is one. The chain employs TRBV18 and TRBJ1-1; D is undetermined. CDR1 and CDR2 (germline): KGHSH, LQKENI. This CDR3 is 17 amino acids long. V was shortened by 3 bases and J by 0 bases, with 17 bases between the two germline ends. CDR3 sequence reads: CASSPQVLPPVNTEAFF. As DNA, the CDR3 is TGTGCCAGCTCACCCCAGGTTCTCCCCCCGGTGAACACTGAAGCTTTCTTT.

The chain joins TRBV5-1 to TRBJ2-1; 14 bases agree with TRBD2. J gave up 5 bases and V 3 bases, and 19 bases lay outside the gene matches. The CDR3 is made up of 21 amino acids. CDR1 is SGHRS, CDR2 YFSETQ, per germline. Here the CDR3 reads CASSSHKGLAGGIVDDNEQFF. CDR3 coding DNA: TGCGCCAGCAGCTCACATAAAGGACTAGCGGGAGGTATAGTTGACGACAATGAGCAGTTCTTC.